This section outlines one T cell receptor (beta chain) sequence together with its context. The antigen is unknown. The record originates from a study of cytomegalovirus exposure and HLA in healthy donors. With 60 Vbeta and 13 Jbeta primers, the PCR was carried out. TCRdb keeps only in-frame clones here, not all; method: immunoSEQ multiplex PCR. This table holds roughly 150,000 clones, over 75% found once. CDR3 size: 15 residues. V lost 3 bases to trimming and J lost 3 bases, with 15 bases between them. CDR1 is SGHRS, CDR2 YFSETQ, per germline. The study's findings and limits: An analysis was carried out at a later point. It showed that HLA-associated TCR beta chains were more clonally expanded than equally common non-associated chains.

The genes are TRBV5-1 and TRBJ1-1; the D is unclear. Sequences were obtained from PBMCs. This receptor was taken from a male donor in good health and CMV-seronegative. The CDR3 DNA is TGCGCCAGCAGCTCGCACCTACCAGGTTACACTGAAGCTTTCTTT. It specifies CASSSHLPGYTEAFF.